This T cell receptor beta chain was sequenced in a study of T cell responses to AZD1222 COVID-19 vaccine. Study-wide findings and caveats: Donor demographics were predominantly white British with a female majority; clonal diversity may be underestimated. The peak T cell response came first, and repertoires were sampled only after it. With two AZD1222 doses given, Spike-specific TCR breadth and depth both rose.

This clone appeared once. Its antigen remains unidentified. Repertoires were generated with immunoSEQ multiplex PCR, while TCRdb's copy carries only in-frame clones and drops some. The table lists about 120,000 clones, approximately 86% of them singletons. Germline V gene sequence: CDR1 SQVTM, CDR2 ANQGSEA. CDR3 size: 14 residues. The germline V and J ends were trimmed by 5 bases and 0 bases, with 10 bases remaining between them. The receptor was derived from an adult in good health. The specimen comprised peripheral blood, sampled on day 0 of AZD1222 vaccination. This chain joins TRBV29-1 and TRBJ1-4; D is possibly TRBD1 (5 bases). CDR3 region: CSVLGGPTNEKLFF. In DNA form, the CDR3 reads TGCAGCGTTCTGGGGGGACCAACTAATGAAAAACTGTTTTTT.